This T cell receptor beta chain was profiled in a study of cytomegalovirus exposure and HLA in healthy donors (TCRdb year 2017). With regard to the full study: In an earlier analysis of around 540 of the donors, around 300 Gb of sequence data and some 120 million unique TCR beta sequences from about 179 million T cells were reported. A separate validation cohort of over 95 different subjects was used in addition to the roughly 720-subject first cohort. High-throughput TCR immunosequencing, statistical association of individual TCRs with disease status, and machine learning were combined to predict cytomegalovirus infection status. The later analysis used no new phenotypic data to find candidate immune exposures, relying instead on TCR beta sequences and their occurrence across donors. The number of donors typed differed by locus, with roughly 620-630 for A, B, C, DRB1 and DQB1, roughly 520 for DQA1, 600 to 610 for DPA1, and under 490 for DPB1. Donor age, sex, ethnicity and CMV serostatus were compiled alongside the repertoire data. Roughly 5 DR-DQ haplotypes were handled as single units for association and clustering, since linkage in the cohort was strong. On average, about 200,000 unique TCR beta nucleotide sequences were sequenced per donor among several hundred genotyped donors of the cohort, with about 19% of those sequences being non-productive. Among the roughly 390 genotyped donors, approximately 77% belonged to the genetic ancestry cluster associated with self-reported Caucasian donors. Using immunosequencing, the study profiled T cell repertoires from 640 or so subjects and related those repertoires to cytomegalovirus serostatus. The aim of the study was to test whether cataloging public T cell receptors could identify signatures of past pathogen exposure. A later genetic analysis took genome-wide SNP genotypes for 398 of the 666 donors and used that subset as a discovery cohort. To study patterns of TCR occurrence, a later analysis re-analyzed previously published TCR beta repertoires from around 700 donors and added high-resolution HLA genotyping. HLA typing covered class I and class II loci at four-digit resolution. All discovery cohort repertoires had been generated using a single sequencing platform. To decide whether each TCR beta V gene segment behaved as functional or pseudogenic, an earlier analysis of 587 of the donors relied on high-throughput TCR beta sequencing. An early release covering some 640 HLA-typed donors comprised approximately 290 gigabases of sequencing data and roughly 85 million unique TCR sequences. What the work shows at the level of the full study, not this receptor alone: A group of highly shared sequence variants was considered likely to be a technical artifact of the sequencing pipeline. V-gene and J-gene trimming of TCR beta chains was associated with a missense DCLRE1C variant in a later genetic analysis, and the association was replicated in an independent cohort. In a later analysis, TCR association rates were found to vary across HLA loci, with the most associated TCRs seen for DRB1 alleles and the fewest for HLA-C alleles. The cohort was sequenced for TCR beta chains only, and without alpha or paired-chain data the features that could be detected were limited. Compared with the roughly 670-donor mean, donors in an Asian-associated ancestry cluster had fewer N-insertions in productive TCRs, according to a later genetic analysis. Over 15 rarely observed V segments, including chromosome 9 orphons, were excluded from the earlier analysis of some 590 of the donors because counts were too low. Cytomegalovirus status was reported to be diagnosed by the classifier with high specificity and sensitivity in both the original and validation cohorts. Linkage disequilibrium might explain the correlated functional status among segregating V segments, but an unknown experimental factor could not be ruled out. Broadly in line with IMGT annotations, most TCR beta V segments showed up in productive rearrangements about 87% or about 30% of the time in an earlier analysis of approximately 600 of the donors. At a false discovery rate of 0.05, a later analysis linked about 16,000 TCR beta sequences to specific HLA alleles. Because HLA typing was missing for some donors at each locus, association tests included only the typed subset. Most CMV-associated TCR beta chains appeared to be HLA-restricted in a later analysis, and the HLA associations seemed to be driven largely by CMV exposure. A further reported finding was that TCR beta sequences accurately predicted the HLA-A and HLA-B alleles for most subjects in the first cohort. Some IMGT-functional V segments, including TRBV6-2 and TRBV6-3, could not be distinguished by the 87-base-pair reads and were therefore excluded. The authors suggested that the approach could potentially be generalized to other disease states and immunological phenotypes. In a later analysis, HLA-associated TCR beta chains were found to be more clonally expanded and to have lower generation probabilities than equally common non-associated chains. For the cohort, immune exposure information was limited to CMV serostatus. Presence/absence analyses assumed roughly uniform sequencing depth across donors, an assumption that may not hold. Strong co-occurrence of HLA alleles, especially DR and DQ, made assigning TCR associations to individual alleles difficult. Most TCR sequences were observed very rarely across donors, whereas some public TCRs were present in many individuals. In vitro tests confirmed that a few of the cytomegalovirus-associated TCR beta chains recognize cytomegalovirus antigens. A later analysis reported that several top co-occurrence clusters appeared linked to parvovirus B19, influenza, CMV and Epstein-Barr virus. The study gave a list of roughly 150 TCR beta chains associated with cytomegalovirus.

The table lists this clone with a few counts. No antigen is known for it. No much larger clonotype is one base removed from it; base qualities were not supplied. Libraries were prepared through the immunoSEQ multiplex PCR assay. For the multiplex PCR, a mixture combining 60 forward primers for TCR Vbeta segments and 13 reverse primers for TCR Jbeta segments was used. The CDR3 region of rearranged TCR beta genes was amplified from genomic DNA by a multiplex PCR assay. The Illumina HiSeq System was used to sequence the amplified TCR beta libraries as 87-base-pair reads. The authors processed their data as follows. A later analysis tallied some 79 million unique TCR beta chains across the approximately 670 repertoires, and around 9.9 million of those chains were shared by two or more donors. Raw reads were error-corrected and collapsed into unique sequences with a nearest-neighbor algorithm that merged closely related sequences to remove PCR and sequencing errors. CDR3 sequences were aligned to IMGT reference sequences to assign V, D and J gene segments. For a sequence to be retained, at least a six-nucleotide match to both a V gene segment and a J gene segment was required. Rearrangements were classified as productive when the CDR3 lacked stop codons and remained in frame with V and J, and all other rearrangements were classified as non-productive. Following IMGT convention, CDR3 was defined as the stretch from the second conserved V-encoded cysteine up to the conserved J-encoded phenylalanine. The earlier analysis of about 610 of the donors excluded any sequence lacking an unambiguous match to a single V gene segment. In an earlier analysis of 587 of the donors, V segments were called functional above 56.7% productive rearrangements and were called segregating when the between-donor standard deviation exceeded 5%. A statistical classification framework was built for diagnosing cytomegalovirus status from the catalog of TCR beta chain sequences. A later analysis assigned V and J genes by comparing TCR nucleotide sequences with IMGT/GENE-DB human TR gene sequences. In a later analysis, CDR3 sequences and most-parsimonious VDJ recombination scenarios were assigned using the TCRdist pipeline. A later analysis defined each TCR beta chain by its CDR3 amino acid sequence plus V-gene family, and excluded reads lacking a unique V-gene family. In a later analysis, 450 to 600 highly shared, low-generation-probability nucleotide sequences were removed to address suspected cross-contamination and a sequencing artifact. A later analysis calculated a clonal expansion index for each public chain from normalized within-repertoire ranks of inferred template counts. In a later analysis, generation probabilities were computed using a VDJ recombination model fitted to out-of-frame rearrangements, and the results were checked against IGoR. In a later analysis, hypergeometric tests were used to score TCR-TCR, TCR-HLA and TCR-CMV co-occurrence, with a repertoire-size bias correction applied to TCR pairs. In a later analysis, false discovery rates were estimated by permuting HLA or CMV assignments 20 times. In a later analysis, co-occurring TCRs were grouped using DBSCAN, and TCRdist sequence similarity was added for clustering within HLA-allele-positive subsets. Repertoires with fewer than 30,000 or more than 120,000 public chains, plus five repertoires with anomalous nucleotide sharing, were excluded from co-occurrence clustering. TCRdb retrieved this table from immuneACCESS and kept in-frame rearrangements only. Not all clones are present; in checked studies, unresolved V genes account for under half, and no reason is known for the remainder. The V and J calls and clone size come from that table; D and trimming were worked out from the DNA. In this sample the table shows about 150,000 clones, 73% of which occur a single time. The ten most abundant clones make up about 1.5% of the sample.

Including the terminal cysteine and phenylalanine, the CDR3 comprises 12 residues. The CDR3 DNA has 36 bases and is translated from base 1. CDR1 and CDR2 (LNHDA, SQIVND) derive from the germline V gene (reference sequence). The cohort comprised approximately 700 healthy bone marrow donors. Cohort members were all nominally healthy when sampled, although unrecorded immune exposures were likely present. The donor tested CMV seronegative and was one of the 352 seronegative cohort members. Every donor gave a peripheral blood sample, and the peripheral blood mononuclear cells from that sample were used for TCR beta sequencing. Genomic DNA extraction from the blood cell samples was performed with the Qiagen DNeasy Blood Extraction Kit.

Rearrangement joined TRBV19 to TRBJ2-5; the D gene is possibly TRBD1, with 5 bases matching. With the DNA end fitting TRBJ2-7 better, the J assignment may be wrong. The sequencing sample was made of PBMCs. This sequence originates from a woman aged 18-29 years in good health and CMV-seronegative. The CDR3 reads as follows: CASSIQGYEQYF. The DNA sequence is TGTGCCAGTAGTATCCAGGGCTACGAGCAGTACTTC.